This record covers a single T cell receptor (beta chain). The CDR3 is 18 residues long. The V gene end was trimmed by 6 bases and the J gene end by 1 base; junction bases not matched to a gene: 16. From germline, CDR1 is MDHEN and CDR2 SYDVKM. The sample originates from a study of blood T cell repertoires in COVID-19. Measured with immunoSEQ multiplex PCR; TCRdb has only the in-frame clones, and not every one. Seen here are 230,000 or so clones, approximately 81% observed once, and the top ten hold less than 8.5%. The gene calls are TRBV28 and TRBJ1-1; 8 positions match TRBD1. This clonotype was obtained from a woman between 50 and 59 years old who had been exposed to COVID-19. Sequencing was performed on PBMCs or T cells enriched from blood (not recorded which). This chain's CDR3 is CASSDGRTGNRENTEAFF. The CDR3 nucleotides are TGTGCCAGCAGCGATGGTAGGACAGGGAATCGAGAGAACACTGAAGCTTTCTTT.